Listed here is a single T cell receptor (beta chain). What it recognizes is unknown. This specimen belongs to a study of response to subunit inactivated influenza vaccine. Study-wide results and limits: A suggestion made by the authors is that each seasonal influenza vaccination recruits few new T cells.

One entry per CDR3 protein results from TCRdb running MiXCR on the RT-PCR reads. In the table there are fewer than 600,000 distinct CDR3 sequences, under 8.5% of which are singletons. The ends were cut back, 4 bases at V and 1 base at J, with 7 bases in the middle. Germline V gene sequence: CDR1 LGHDT, CDR2 YNNKEL (reference sequence). This CDR3 is 13 amino acids long. Specimen: PBMCs from blood, collected roughly 24 months after vaccination. The clonotype comes from a man aged 50 to 69 who received an inactivated influenza vaccine. The gene calls are TRBV3-1 and TRBJ1-2; D not resolved. The CDR3, as DNA: TGTGCCAGCAGCCCCCAGCTTAACTATGGCTACACCTTC. It translates to CASSPQLNYGYTF.